These 4 T cell receptor beta chains came from one sample sequenced in a study of low-dose radiotherapy and immunotherapy resistance in tumors. Documented time point: before trial treatment. Gene-specific TRAV and TRBV primers were used for first-strand cDNA, covering alpha and beta chains. PCR amplification of the TCRs was performed with Phusion for 15 to 25 PCR cycles, and it relied on a constant-region primer together with a V-primer adapter. TCRdb re-called the reads through MiXCR, storing one row per CDR3 protein. The table includes 54,000 or so distinct CDR3 sequences, approximately 25% detected once. Here the sequenced sample was PBMCs, taken before treatment. The origin of the receptors is a male donor with prostate cancer.

The table lists this clonotype with many counts. This chain connects TRBV3-1 to TRBJ1-1; TRBD1 matches at 8 bases. Germline V gene lookup returns CDR1 LGHDT and CDR2 YNNKEL (reference sequence). The CDR3 is made up of 12 amino acids. V shed 5 bases, J shed 8 bases, and the junction held 4 bases outside the gene matches. In DNA form, the CDR3 reads TGTGCCAGCAGCGAACGACAGGGGGAAGCTTTCTTT. Its translation is CASSERQGEAFF.

At least ten counts were recorded for this clonotype. CDR3 nucleotide sequence: TGTGCCTGTACAGGGAGAGGACAGCCCCAGCATTTT. It specifies CACTGRGQPQHF. This sequence joins TRBV30 and TRBJ1-5, with D possibly matching TRBD1 (6 bases). Germline CDR1 and CDR2: GTSNPN and SVGIG (reference sequence). Trimming shortened V by 6 bases and J by 7 bases, and 13 bases separated the two germline ends. The CDR3 has 12 amino acids.

This chain uses TRBV20-1 with TRBJ2-3; tentatively, D is TRBD1 (5 bases). Germline V lookup: CDR1 DFQATT, CDR2 SNEGSKA (reference sequence). This CDR3 is 15 amino acids long. Trimming shortened V by 3 bases and J by 1 base, and 14 bases separated the two germline ends. The DNA for the CDR3 is TGCAGTGCTAGTAGGGGCGCGTCTGGCACAGATACGCAGTATTTT. This encodes CSASRGASGTDTQYF.

This clonotype was seen more than once but under ten times. J is TRBJ2-1 and V is TRBV5-4; 7 bases match TRBD1. CDR3 size: 16 residues. V was clipped by 3 bases and J by 4 bases; unmatched bases: 10. Germline loops: CDR1 SGHNT, CDR2 YYREEE (reference sequence). The CDR3 DNA reads TGTGCCAGCAGCTCGTGGGACAGCCAACAATACAATGAGCAGTTCTTC. Residues: CASSSWDSQQYNEQFF.